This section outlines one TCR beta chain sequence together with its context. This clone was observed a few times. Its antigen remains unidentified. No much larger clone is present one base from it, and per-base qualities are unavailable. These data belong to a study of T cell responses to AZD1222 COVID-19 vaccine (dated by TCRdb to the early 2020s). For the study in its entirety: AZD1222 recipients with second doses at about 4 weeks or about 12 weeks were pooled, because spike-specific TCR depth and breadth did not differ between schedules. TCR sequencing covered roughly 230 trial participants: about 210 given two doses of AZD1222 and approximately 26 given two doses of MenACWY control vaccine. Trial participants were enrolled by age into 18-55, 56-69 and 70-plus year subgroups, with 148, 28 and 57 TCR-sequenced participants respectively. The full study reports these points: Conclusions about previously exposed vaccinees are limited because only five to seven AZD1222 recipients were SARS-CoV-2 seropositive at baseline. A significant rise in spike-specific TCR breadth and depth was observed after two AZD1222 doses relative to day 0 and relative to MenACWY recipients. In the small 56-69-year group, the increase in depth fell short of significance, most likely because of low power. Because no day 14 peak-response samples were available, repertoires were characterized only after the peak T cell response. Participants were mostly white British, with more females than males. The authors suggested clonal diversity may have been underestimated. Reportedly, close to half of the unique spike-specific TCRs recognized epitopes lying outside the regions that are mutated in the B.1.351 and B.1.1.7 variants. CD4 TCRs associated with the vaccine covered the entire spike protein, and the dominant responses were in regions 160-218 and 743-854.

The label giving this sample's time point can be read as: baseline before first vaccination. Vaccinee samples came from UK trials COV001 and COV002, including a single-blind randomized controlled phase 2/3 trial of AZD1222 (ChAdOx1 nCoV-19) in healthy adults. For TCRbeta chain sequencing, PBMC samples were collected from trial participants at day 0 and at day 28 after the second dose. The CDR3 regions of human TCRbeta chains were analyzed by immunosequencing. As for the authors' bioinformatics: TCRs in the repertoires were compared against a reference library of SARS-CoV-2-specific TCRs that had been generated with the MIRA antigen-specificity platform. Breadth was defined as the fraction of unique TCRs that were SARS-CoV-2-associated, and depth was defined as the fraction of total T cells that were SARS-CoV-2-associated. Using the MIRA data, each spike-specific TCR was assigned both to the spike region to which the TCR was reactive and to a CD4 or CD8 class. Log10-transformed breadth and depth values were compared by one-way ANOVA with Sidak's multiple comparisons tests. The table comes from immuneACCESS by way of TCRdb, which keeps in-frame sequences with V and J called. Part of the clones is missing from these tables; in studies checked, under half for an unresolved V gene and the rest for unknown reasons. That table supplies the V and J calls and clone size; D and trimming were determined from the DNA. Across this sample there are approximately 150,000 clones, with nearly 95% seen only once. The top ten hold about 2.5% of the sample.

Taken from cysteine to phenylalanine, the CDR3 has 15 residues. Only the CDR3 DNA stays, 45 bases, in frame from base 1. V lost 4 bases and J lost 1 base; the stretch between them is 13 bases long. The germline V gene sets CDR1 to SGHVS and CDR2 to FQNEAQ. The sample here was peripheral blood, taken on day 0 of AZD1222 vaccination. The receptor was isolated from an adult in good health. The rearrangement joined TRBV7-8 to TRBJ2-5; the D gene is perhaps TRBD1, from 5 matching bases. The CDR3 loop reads CASSSPTEFQETQYF. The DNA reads TGTGCCAGCAGCTCGCCGACAGAGTTCCAAGAGACCCAGTACTTC.